Each of the 5 T cell receptor beta chains below was sequenced from the same sample in a study of Ad26.COV2.S vaccination and SARS-CoV-2 variants. The repertoire was sequenced with immunoSEQ multiplex PCR; TCRdb's copy has only in-frame clones and lacks some. The repertoire consists of more than 120,000 clones, with about nine tenths occurring once and the leading ten covering about 5%. The sample in question was peripheral blood, obtained after recovery from COVID-19. All receptors derive from a human donor who had recovered from COVID-19.

CDR3 nucleotides: TGCAGTGCGAGGGGGCAGGGTCTATCGTACTTC. Amino acid sequence: CSARGQGLSYF. This chain connects TRBV20-1 to TRBJ2-4; 7 nucleotides agree with TRBD1. V trimming: 6 bases; J trimming: 15 bases; junction bases outside the gene matches: 11. Looked up from germline, CDR1 is DFQATT and CDR2 is SNEGSKA (reference sequence). The CDR3 is 11 residues long.

Only one count was recorded for this clone. The CDR3 DNA reads as TGTGCCAGCTCAACTACAGGGGAGAGACAGCCCCAGCATTTT. It encodes CASSTTGERQPQHF. The genes are TRBV18 and TRBJ1-5; TRBD1 agrees at 7 bases. CDR1 KGHSH and CDR2 LQKENI come from the germline V gene. V was pared by 5 bases and J by 7 bases, with 8 bases of the junction left unmatched. CDR3 length: 14 amino acids.

The chain has TRBV7-2 and TRBJ1-1, with D maybe TRBD1 (5 bases). Trimming took 1 base from V and 0 from J, leaving 15 bases between them. The CDR3 extends over 17 amino acids. The germline CDR1 and CDR2 sequences are SGHTA and FQGNSA. The CDR3 DNA reads as TGTGCCAGCAGCTTAGGAAATACTGGGGCGATGAACACTGAAGCTTTCTTT. It encodes CASSLGNTGAMNTEAFF.

The chain is built from TRBV3-1 (or the pseudogene TRBV3-2) and TRBJ1-4, with a tentative D call TRBD1 (5 bases). Germline CDR1 and CDR2: LGHDT and YNNKEL (reference sequence). CDR3 length: 15 amino acids. Trimming left V 4 bases short and J 0 bases short, with 9 bases between. CDR3 residues: CASSPDRATNEKLFF. The DNA for the CDR3 is TGTGCCAGCAGCCCCGACAGAGCAACTAATGAAAAACTGTTTTTT.

The chain is built from TRBV2 and TRBJ2-3; the D call may be TRBD1 or TRBD2 (5 bases each). There are 14 residues in the CDR3. Per the germline V gene, CDR1 is SNHLY and CDR2 is FYNNEI. V lost 7 bases, J lost 1 base, and 12 bases lay in between. The CDR3 spells CASKVGGGTDTQYF. CDR3 bases: TGTGCCAGCAAGGTTGGGGGAGGCACAGATACGCAGTATTTT.